This TCR beta chain was profiled in a study of blood T cell repertoires in COVID-19. As for the study in general: COVID-19 samples, acute and convalescent, were from the United States, Italy and Spain.

The CDR3 extends over 15 amino acids. Germline V gives CDR1 MDHEN, CDR2 SYDVKM. V shed 5 bases and J 0 bases; nucleotides not matched to a gene: 3. The table came from immunoSEQ multiplex PCR; TCRdb's copy has only in-frame clones and leaves some out. The sample includes 25,000 to 30,000 clones, about 83% of them seen just once. The origin of this receptor is a human donor in a cohort sampled during active COVID-19. The specimen sequenced was peripheral blood. The chain is built from TRBV28 and TRBJ1-4; 7 positions agree with TRBD1. In DNA, the CDR3 is TGTGCCAGCAGTCTAACAGGGGCAACTAATGAAAAACTGTTTTTT. It specifies CASSLTGATNEKLFF.